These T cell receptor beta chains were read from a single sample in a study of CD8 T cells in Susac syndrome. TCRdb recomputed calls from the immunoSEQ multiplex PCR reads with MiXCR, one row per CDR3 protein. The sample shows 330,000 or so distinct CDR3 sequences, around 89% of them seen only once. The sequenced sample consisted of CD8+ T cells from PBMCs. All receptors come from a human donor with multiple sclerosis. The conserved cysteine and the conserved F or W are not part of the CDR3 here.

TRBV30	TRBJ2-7	AGGPVYEQY
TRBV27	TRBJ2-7	ASTAGGGLYEQY
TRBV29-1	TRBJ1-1	SVVGGDGGTEAF
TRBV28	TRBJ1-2	ASNTGGAYYGYT
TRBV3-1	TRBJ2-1	ASGLDPAVYNEQF
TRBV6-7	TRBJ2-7	ASSPYIAGAPYEQY
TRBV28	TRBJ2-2	ASSLGLHTGELF
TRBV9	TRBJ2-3	ASSASSGRVESTDTQY
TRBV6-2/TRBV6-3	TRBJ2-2	ASSLWRANTGELF
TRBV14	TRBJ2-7	ASSQGRGNSYEQY
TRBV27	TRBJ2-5	ASSPLSPGGTETQY
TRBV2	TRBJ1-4	ASSEATTGEEKLF
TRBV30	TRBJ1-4	AWATTGDHEKLF
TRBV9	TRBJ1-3	ASSQSGSGNTIY
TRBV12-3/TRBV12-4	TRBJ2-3	ASSLQGANTDTQY
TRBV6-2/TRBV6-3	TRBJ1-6	ASSYPPVTSPLH
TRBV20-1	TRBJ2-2	SAGFRTSGGENTGELF
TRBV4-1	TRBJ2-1	ASSQARLNEQF
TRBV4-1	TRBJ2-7	ASSHRDGATYEQY
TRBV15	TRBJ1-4	ATSRDGLGGGIERLF
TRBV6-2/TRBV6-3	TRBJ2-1	ASSPWTGRDEQF
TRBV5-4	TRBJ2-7	ASSAPNEQY
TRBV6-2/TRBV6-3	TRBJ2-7	ASSSRGSGSYEQY
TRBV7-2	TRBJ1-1	ASRGRRNTEAF
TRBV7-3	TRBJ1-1	ASSSPEGLAF
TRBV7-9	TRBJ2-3	ASTPPGTRSTDTQY
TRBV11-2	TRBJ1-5	ASSIGPGAIQH
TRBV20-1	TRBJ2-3	SARSPAGITDTQY
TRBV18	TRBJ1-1	ASSDMAEAF
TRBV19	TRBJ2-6	ASSMSRQIGAGANVLT
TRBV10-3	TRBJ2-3	AISEPGLAINTQY
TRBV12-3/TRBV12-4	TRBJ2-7	ASSIARNEQY
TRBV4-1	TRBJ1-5	ASSQVGTGVDQPQH